The clone carrying this T cell receptor (beta chain) was detected many times. The antigen is undetermined. Trimming left V 6 bases short and J 4 bases short, with 12 bases between. This CDR3 is 14 amino acids long. Germline assignment: CDR1 SGHVS and CDR2 FNYEAQ. The time point was: pre-sensitization, week 0. The treatment: therapeutic diphenylcyclopropenone sensitization with weekly scalp DPC. The data were obtained in a study of human T cells and chemical hapten exposure. Study as a whole: Small differences in pooled library volume mainly drove the variation in TCR yields per sample. General study results and limits: Donors had alopecia, so their immune response may differ from healthy people's.

MiXCR was run by TCRdb on the RACE reads, yielding one entry per CDR3 protein. The sample has 270,000 or so distinct CDR3 sequences, around 7.3% seen once. The sample in question was whole blood, obtained in connection with sensitization to the hapten diphenylcyclopropenone (DPC). This TCR was sampled from a man between 18 and 29 years old with alopecia areata. Some clones in this sample may be carry-over from other donors' samples. The J gene is TRBJ2-2, the V gene TRBV7-6; perhaps TRBD1 as D (5 bases). The CDR3 spells CASSPWGLTGELFF. CDR3 coding DNA: TGTGCCAGCAGTCCATGGGGCCTCACCGGGGAGCTGTTTTTT. The full variable domain, with the rest looked up from reference TRBV7-6 and TRBJ2-2, is GAGVSQSPRYKVTKRGQDVALRCDPISGHVSLYWYRQALGQGPEFLTYFNYEAQQDKSGLPNDRFSAERPEGSISTLTIQRTEQRDSAMYRCASSPWGLTGELFFGEGSRLTVL.